This T cell receptor beta chain was retrieved from a study of lymphopenia after photon versus proton radiotherapy. Worth noting for this clone: The antigen remains undetermined.

Sequencing used immunoSEQ multiplex PCR; TCRdb keeps in-frame clones, though not all of them. The sample holds around 150,000 clones, 80% to 90% seen once. Study-level points and caveats: Better survival with proton therapy was suggested as possible, not demonstrated. Photon-treated patients lost naive T cells and TCR diversity; proton-treated stayed stable. Larger post-nadir TCR diversity loss correlated inversely with survival in deceased patients. After the lymphocyte nadir, photon-treated repertoires showed oligoclonal expansion, especially of CD8+ Temra cells.

Trimming removed 2 bases from V and 4 bases from J, with 17 bases in between. Germline assignment: CDR1 GTSNPN and CDR2 SVGIG (reference sequence). The CDR3 runs to 15 residues. This chain links TRBV30 with TRBJ2-5; D possibly corresponds to TRBD2 (7 bases). The clonotype comes from a man aged 50 to 59 with gastric cancer. The source material was peripheral blood, sampled from a patient treated with photon-based radiotherapy. The CDR3 nucleotides are TGTGCCTGGAGTACCGCCCGGGGGGCGGGAGAGACCCAGTACTTC. Amino acid sequence: CAWSTARGAGETQYF.